This T cell receptor beta chain is from a study of blood T cell repertoires in COVID-19. Background on the study: Samples of COVID-19 (acute and convalescent) were obtained from the United States, Italy and Spain. PBMCs, B-cell-depleted T cells, or T cells were the source of the cDNA or gDNA that made up the material.

The CDR3 consists of 14 residues. V shed 4 bases, J shed 1 base, and the junction held 6 bases outside the gene matches. Germline loops: CDR1 SQVTM, CDR2 ANQGSEA. Original processing notes: Amplification from reference gene primers served as the basis for estimated nucleated cell counts. TCRdb keeps only in-frame clones here, not all; method: immunoSEQ multiplex PCR. V, J and clone size reflect that table, while D and trimming were determined from the DNA. The sample contains about 80,000 clones, over 65% of which appear only once. V and J are TRBV29-1 and TRBJ1-1; 7 bases map to TRBD1. The sequence was obtained from a man aged 50-60 years with active or convalescent COVID-19. Sequencing was performed on peripheral blood. The CDR3 DNA is TGCAGCGTTGGGGTAGACAGGGAGAACACTGAAGCTTTCTTT. This sequence encodes CSVGVDRENTEAFF.